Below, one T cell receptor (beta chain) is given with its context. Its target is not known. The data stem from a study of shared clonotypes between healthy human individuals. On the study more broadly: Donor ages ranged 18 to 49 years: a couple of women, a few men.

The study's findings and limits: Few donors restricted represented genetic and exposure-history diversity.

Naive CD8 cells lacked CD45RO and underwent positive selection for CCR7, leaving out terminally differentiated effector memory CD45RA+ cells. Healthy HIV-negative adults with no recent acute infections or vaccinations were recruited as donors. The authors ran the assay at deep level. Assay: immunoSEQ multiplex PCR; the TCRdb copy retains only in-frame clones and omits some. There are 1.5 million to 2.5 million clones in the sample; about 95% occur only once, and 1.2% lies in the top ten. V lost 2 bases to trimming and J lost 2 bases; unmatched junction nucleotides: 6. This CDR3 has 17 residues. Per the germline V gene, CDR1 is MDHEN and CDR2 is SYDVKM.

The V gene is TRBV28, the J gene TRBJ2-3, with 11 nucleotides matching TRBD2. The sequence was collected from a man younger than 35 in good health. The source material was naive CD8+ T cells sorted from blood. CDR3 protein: CASSLGLAGGATDTQYF. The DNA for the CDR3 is TGTGCCAGCAGTTTAGGCCTAGCGGGGGGTGCCACAGATACGCAGTATTTT.